Below, 4 T cell receptor beta chains from the same sample are listed, as sequenced in a study of blood T cell repertoires in COVID-19. Assay: immunoSEQ multiplex PCR; the TCRdb copy retains only in-frame clones and omits some. The table includes some 160,000 clones, approximately 80% detected once. The sample taken for sequencing was peripheral blood. The receptors were gathered from a human donor in a cohort sampled during active COVID-19.

The chain uses TRBV4-3 and TRBJ2-5; 11 bases agree with TRBD2. Unmatched junction bases numbered 4, after V lost 4 bases and J lost 3 bases. The CDR3 runs to 15 residues. Germline CDR1 is LGHNA and CDR2 is YSLEER. CDR3 DNA sequence: TGCGCCAGCAGCCGGTTGACTAGCGGGGAAGAGACCCAGTACTTC. Protein sequence: CASSRLTSGEETQYF.

This clone has only a few counts. The CDR3 loop is CASSRTGNSNQPQHF. CDR3 coding DNA: TGCGCCAGCAGCCGAACAGGGAATAGCAATCAGCCCCAGCATTTT. The J gene is TRBJ1-5, the V gene TRBV4-1; weak D call: TRBD1 (6 bases). This CDR3 has 15 residues. Trimming shortened V by 4 bases and J by 0 bases, and 10 bases separated the two germline ends. Germline V gives CDR1 MGHRA, CDR2 YSYEKL.

CDR3 sequence reads: CASSQGDRAHYGYTF. Here the CDR3 DNA reads TGCGCCAGCAGCCAAGGGGACAGGGCCCACTATGGCTACACCTTC. V usage is TRBV4-3 and J usage is TRBJ1-2, with 9 positions matching TRBD1. This CDR3 region has 15 residues. J lost 3 bases, V lost 1 base, and 3 bases had no gene match. The germline V gene has CDR1 LGHNA and CDR2 YSLEER.

The chain has TRBV9 and TRBJ2-5; a weak D match, TRBD2 (6 bases). The length of the CDR3 is 14 residues. Germline values: CDR1 SGDLS, CDR2 YYNGEE. Trimming stripped 0 bases from V and 4 bases from J, with 10 bases between. CDR3 protein: CASSVAGEGETQYF. As DNA, the CDR3 is TGTGCCAGCAGCGTAGCGGGAGAGGGAGAGACCCAGTACTTC.